The clone carrying this T cell receptor beta chain turned up a few times. Antigen specificity is unknown. The sample comes from a study of post-analysis software for immune sequencing data. Overall study results and limits: The study found TRBV5-6, TRBV5-1 and TRBV20-1 among five or six TRBV segments more frequent in patients than controls.

The germline CDR1 and CDR2 sequences are SGHTA and FQGNSA. This CDR3 has 17 amino acids. Trimming took 5 bases from V and 0 from J; bases not matched to a gene: 12. cDNA libraries for TCR beta contained unique molecular identifiers. TCRdb reprocessed the PCR reads via MiXCR and lists one record per CDR3 protein. The sample lists some 800,000 distinct CDR3 sequences, about 43% seen once, with around 4.7% in the top ten. The rearrangement joins TRBV7-2 to TRBJ2-7, with TRBD2 matching over 8 bases. This TCR was sampled from a girl aged 5-17 years with multiple sclerosis. Sequencing input: blood. The CDR3 loop is CASSRVAGPKSSYEQYF. CDR3 bases: TGTGCCAGCAGCCGTGTAGCGGGACCTAAAAGCTCCTACGAGCAGTACTTC.